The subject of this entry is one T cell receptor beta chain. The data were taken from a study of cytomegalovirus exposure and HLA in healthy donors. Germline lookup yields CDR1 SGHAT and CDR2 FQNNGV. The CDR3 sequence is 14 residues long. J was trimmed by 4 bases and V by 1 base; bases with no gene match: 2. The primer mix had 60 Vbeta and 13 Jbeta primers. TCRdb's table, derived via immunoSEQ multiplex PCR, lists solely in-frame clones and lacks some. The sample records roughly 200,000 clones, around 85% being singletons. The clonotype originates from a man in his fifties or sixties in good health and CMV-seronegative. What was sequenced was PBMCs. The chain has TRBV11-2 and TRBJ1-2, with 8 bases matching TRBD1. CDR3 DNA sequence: TGTGCCAGCAGCTTAGGACAGGGGCGCTATGGCTACACCTTC. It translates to CASSLGQGRYGYTF.